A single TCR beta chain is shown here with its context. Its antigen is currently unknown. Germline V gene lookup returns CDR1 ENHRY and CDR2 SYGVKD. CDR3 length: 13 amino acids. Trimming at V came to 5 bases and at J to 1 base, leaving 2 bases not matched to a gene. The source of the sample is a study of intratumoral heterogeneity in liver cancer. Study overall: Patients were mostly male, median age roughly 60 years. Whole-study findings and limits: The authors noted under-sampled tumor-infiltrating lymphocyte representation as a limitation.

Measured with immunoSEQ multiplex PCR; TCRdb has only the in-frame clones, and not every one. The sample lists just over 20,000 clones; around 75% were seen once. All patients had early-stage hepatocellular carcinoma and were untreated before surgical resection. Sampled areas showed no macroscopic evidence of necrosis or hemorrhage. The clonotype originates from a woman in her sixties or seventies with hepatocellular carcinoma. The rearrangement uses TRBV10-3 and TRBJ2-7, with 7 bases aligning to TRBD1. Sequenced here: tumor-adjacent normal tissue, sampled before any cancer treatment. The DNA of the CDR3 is TGTGCCATCAGTACGGACAGGTCCTACGAGCAGTACTTC. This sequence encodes CAISTDRSYEQYF.